The 15 T cell receptor beta chains below were found in one sample sequenced in a study of blood T cell repertoires in COVID-19. Sequencing was performed with immunoSEQ multiplex PCR; in TCRdb, only in-frame clones are kept and a portion is missing. The sample includes around 170,000 clones, roughly nine tenths of them seen just once. Sequencing input: peripheral blood. The origin of the receptors is a man aged 50 or older with acute or convalescent COVID-19.

The chain employs TRBV5-5 and TRBJ2-7; weak D call: TRBD1 (6 bases). The length of the CDR3 is 17 residues. Germline V gene data show CDR1 as SGHKS and CDR2 as YYEKEE (reference sequence). Trimming took off 2 bases at V and 2 bases at J, with 20 bases between the two ends. CDR3 protein: CASSFEQGAGLPYEQYF. DNA for the CDR3: TGTGCCAGCAGCTTCGAACAGGGCGCGGGCCTCCCCTACGAGCAGTACTTC. Full variable domain (outside the CDR3, taken from reference TRBV5-5 and TRBJ2-7): DAGVTQSPTHLIKTRGQQVTLRCSPISGHKSVSWYQQVLGQGPQFIFQYYEKEERGRGNFPDRFSARQFPNYSSELNVNALLLGDSALYLCASSFEQGAGLPYEQYFGPGTRLTVT.

The chain is built from TRBV5-1 and TRBJ2-6, with TRBD2 as a possible D gene (5 bases). The CDR3 totals 18 residues. The V gene's germline CDR1 is SGHRS and CDR2 YFSETQ. Trimming took 3 bases from V and 0 from J, leaving 16 bases between them. The CDR3 coding sequence is TGCGCCAGCAGCTGGTCCCCCGGGGAGAGCTCTGGGGCCAACGTCCTGACTTTC. The encoded protein is CASSWSPGESSGANVLTF.

V is TRBV4-3 and J is TRBJ1-5; D gene ambiguous. The germline CDR1 and CDR2 sequences are LGHNA and YSLEER. The V end was cut by 0 bases, the J end by 7 bases, with 13 bases between. This CDR3 spans 15 amino acids. CDR3 coding DNA: TGCGCCAGCAGCCAAGATTTGGGCAGCGGGCAGCCCCAGCATTTT. This sequence encodes CASSQDLGSGQPQHF.

The J gene is TRBJ2-5, the V gene TRBV28, with TRBD2 identical over 7 bases. This CDR3 has 15 amino acids. Germline CDR1 MDHEN, CDR2 SYDVKM. V lost 3 bases and J lost 1; bases outside the gene matches: 5. The CDR3 DNA is TGTGCCAGCAGTTTTTGGGGGAGGGGCCAAGAGACCCAGTACTTC. This gives the protein CASSFWGRGQETQYF.

The V gene is TRBV2, the J gene TRBJ1-2, with D maybe TRBD1 (6 bases). The CDR3 consists of 15 residues. Per germline, CDR1 SNHLY and CDR2 FYNNEI. The V gene lost 4 bases and the J gene lost 4 bases, with 16 bases spanning the gap. This CDR3 is CASSGLRTAFYGYTF. CDR3 nucleotide sequence: TGTGCCAGCAGTGGCTTAAGGACAGCCTTCTATGGCTACACCTTC. Full variable domain (rest looked up from reference TRBV2 and TRBJ1-2): EPEVTQTPSHQVTQMGQEVILRCVPISNHLYFYWYRQILGQKVEFLVSFYNNEISEKSEIFDDQFSVERPDGSNFTLKIRSTKLEDSAMYFCASSGLRTAFYGYTFGSGTRLTVV.

This rearrangement joins TRBV27 to TRBJ1-6; D not certain. Per germline, CDR1 MNHEY and CDR2 SMNVEV (reference sequence). The V end was cut by 7 bases, the J end by 0 bases, with 4 bases between. This CDR3 region has 13 residues. The CDR3 here is CASTNSYNSPLHF. The CDR3 DNA is TGTGCCAGCACCAACTCCTATAATTCACCCCTCCACTTT.

This chain links TRBV5-1 with TRBJ2-5; D is ambiguous. Germline CDR1 reads SGHRS; CDR2 reads YFSETQ. V was pared by 0 bases and J by 5 bases, with 11 bases between. This CDR3 has 14 amino acids. CDR3 nucleotide sequence: TGCGCCAGCAGCTTGGGGCCAAATGTGGAGACCCAGTACTTC. This translates into CASSLGPNVETQYF.

The V gene is TRBV6-4, the J gene TRBJ1-5; no clear D. CDR3 length: 14 residues. Per the germline V gene, CDR1 is MRHNA and CDR2 is SNTAGT. V lost 9 bases and J lost 0, with 12 bases in between. The CDR3 here is CARRTSVSNQPQHF. CDR3 nucleotide sequence: TGTGCCAGAAGGACTTCAGTTAGCAATCAGCCCCAGCATTTT.

This clone has a single count. The chain couples TRBV27 to TRBJ2-7, with TRBD1 identical over 10 bases. The germline gives CDR1 MNHEY, CDR2 SMNVEV (reference sequence). This CDR3 region has 15 residues. Trimming removed 7 bases from V and 2 bases from J; junction bases left unmatched: 8. The CDR3 sequence is CASTPSGTGAYEQYF. The CDR3 DNA reads as TGTGCCAGCACTCCCTCCGGGACAGGGGCCTACGAGCAGTACTTC.

The V gene is TRBV10-1, the J gene TRBJ2-2; 9 nucleotides match TRBD1. Losses at the gene ends were 3 bases for V and 7 bases for J; bases not matched to a gene: 12. CDR3 length: 17 residues. CDR1 and CDR2 from the germline V gene are WNHNN and SYGVQD (reference sequence). The CDR3 loop reads CASSDYKGTGRGGELFF. The CDR3 nucleotides are TGCGCCAGCAGTGATTACAAGGGGACAGGGCGCGGCGGGGAGCTGTTTTTT.

This rearrangement joins TRBV30 to TRBJ1-2; 7 nucleotides agree with TRBD1. The CDR3 runs 13 residues. The V segment lost 4 bases and the J segment 5 bases; nucleotides outside the gene matches: 7. CDR1 is GTSNPN, CDR2 SVGIG, per germline (reference sequence). The CDR3 coding sequence is TGTGCCTGGAATAACAGGGGTGGGTATGGCTACACCTTC. Translation: CAWNNRGGYGYTF.

The gene calls are TRBV5-6 and TRBJ2-3, with D perhaps TRBD1 (6 bases). This CDR3 spans 15 amino acids. V was cut by 3 bases and J by 6 bases, with 17 bases left in between. In germline, CDR1 is SGHDT, CDR2 YYEEEE. The CDR3 nucleotides read TGTGCCAGCAGCTCGCTCGACAGGAGGAGGGATACGCAGTATTTT. Translation gives CASSSLDRRRDTQYF. The full variable domain, with the rest looked up from reference TRBV5-6 and TRBJ2-3, is DAGVTQSPTHLIKTRGQQVTLRCSPKSGHDTVSWYQQALGQGPQFIFQYYEEEERQRGNFPDRFSGHQFPNYSSELNVNALLLGDSALYLCASSSLDRRRDTQYFGPGTRLTVL.

The chain couples TRBV4-3 to TRBJ1-1; D might be TRBD1 (6 bases). Trimming pared 1 base from V and 4 bases from J, leaving 13 bases between. This CDR3 is 15 amino acids long. In germline, CDR1 is LGHNA, CDR2 YSLEER. CDR3 DNA: TGCGCCAGCAGCCAAGTACAGGGATGGAGCACTGAAGCTTTCTTT. Translating it yields CASSQVQGWSTEAFF.

This chain links TRBV27 with TRBJ2-3; D is undetermined. The length of the CDR3 is 11 residues. Germline V gene data show CDR1 as MNHEY and CDR2 as SMNVEV (reference sequence). V was pared by 7 bases and J by 4 bases, with 6 bases between. CDR3 nucleotides: TGTGCCAGCACTCGGGCAGATACGCAGTATTTT. Translation gives CASTRADTQYF.

The sample holds one count of this clone. V usage is TRBV7-8 and J usage is TRBJ2-5, with a weak D call TRBD1 (6 bases). Deletions cut 1 base from V and 1 base from J, with 16 bases between. Germline V gene data show CDR1 as SGHVS and CDR2 as FQNEAQ. This CDR3 has 17 residues. The CDR3 here is CASSLGRVRGPQETQYF. The DNA for the CDR3 is TGTGCCAGCAGCTTAGGGCGGGTCAGGGGACCCCAAGAGACCCAGTACTTC.